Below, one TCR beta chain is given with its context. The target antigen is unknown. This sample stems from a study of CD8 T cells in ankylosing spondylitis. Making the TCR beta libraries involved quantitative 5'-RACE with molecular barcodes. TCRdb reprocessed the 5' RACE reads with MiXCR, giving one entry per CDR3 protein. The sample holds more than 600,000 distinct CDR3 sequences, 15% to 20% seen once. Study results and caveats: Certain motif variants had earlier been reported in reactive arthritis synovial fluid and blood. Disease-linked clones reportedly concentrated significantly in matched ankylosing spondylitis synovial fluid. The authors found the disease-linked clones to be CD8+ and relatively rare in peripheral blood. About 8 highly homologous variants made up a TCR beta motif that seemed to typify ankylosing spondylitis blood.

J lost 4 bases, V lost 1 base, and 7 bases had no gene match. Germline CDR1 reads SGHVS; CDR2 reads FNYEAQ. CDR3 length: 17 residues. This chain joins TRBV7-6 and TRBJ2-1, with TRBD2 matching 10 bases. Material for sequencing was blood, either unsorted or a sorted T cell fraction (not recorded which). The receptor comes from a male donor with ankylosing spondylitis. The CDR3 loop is CASSLVWVAGGYNEQFF. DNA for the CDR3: TGTGCCAGCAGCTTAGTTTGGGTAGCGGGGGGATACAATGAGCAGTTCTTC. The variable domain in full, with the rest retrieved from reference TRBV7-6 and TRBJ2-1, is GAGVSQSPRYKVTKRGQDVALRCDPISGHVSLYWYRQALGQGPEFLTYFNYEAQQDKSGLPNDRFSAERPEGSISTLTIQRTEQRDSAMYRCASSLVWVAGGYNEQFFGPGTRLTVL.